One sample yielded the 9 T cell receptor beta chains listed below, sequenced in a study of persistence of HIV-infected CD4 T cells. Overlapping HIV-1 Gag 15-mer peptides at 1 ug per peptide per mL were used. Sorted nonresponding memory CD4+ T cells were CD40L-negative, CD69-negative, CD45RO-high. No antigen has been assigned to these receptors. The libraries were made with immunoSEQ version 4 in survey mode. Measured with immunoSEQ multiplex PCR; TCRdb has only the in-frame clones, and not every one. This table holds roughly 64,000 clones, over 60% found once. The source was CD4+ T cells sorted from PBMCs after roughly 20-hour stimulation, collected from a patient who received antiretroviral therapy. These TCRs come from an adult man with HIV who was CMV-seropositive.

V usage is TRBV7-9 and J usage is TRBJ1-1; possibly TRBD1 for D (5 bases). V was shortened by 5 bases and J by 5 bases, with 18 bases between the two germline ends. CDR1 is SEHNR, CDR2 FQNEAQ, per germline (reference sequence). The CDR3 loop spans 15 amino acids. DNA of the CDR3: TGTGCCAGCAGCCACCCCATGGGGCGTTGGACTGAAGCTTTCTTT. Translation: CASSHPMGRWTEAFF. Complete variable domain (other parts from reference TRBV7-9 and TRBJ1-1): DTGVSQNPRHKITKRGQNVTFRCDPISEHNRLYWYRQTLGQGPEFLTYFQNEAQLEKSRLLSDRFSAERPKGSFSTLEIQRTEQGDSAMYLCASSHPMGRWTEAFFGQGTRLTVV.

The table lists this clone with a few counts. The chain links TRBV9 to TRBJ2-3, with TRBD1 as a possible D gene (9 bases). This CDR3 has 16 amino acids. V gave up 2 bases and J gave up 4 bases, with 17 bases separating them. Germline CDR1 reads SGDLS; CDR2 reads YYNGEE. CDR3 sequence (DNA): TGTGCCAGCAGCGTCGGGAGGGACAGGGATGCAGATACGCAGTATTTT. This sequence encodes CASSVGRDRDADTQYF.

This rearrangement joins TRBV5-5 to TRBJ1-5; perhaps TRBD1 as D (6 bases). The CDR3 is 18 residues long. Trimming removed 0 bases from V and 0 bases from J, with 16 bases in between. Germline V CDR1 and CDR2: SGHKS, YYEKEE (reference sequence). CDR3 residues: CASSLGFGGPYSNQPQHF. The CDR3 DNA reads as TGTGCCAGCAGCTTGGGCTTTGGGGGGCCCTATAGCAATCAGCCCCAGCATTTT. Looking up the rest from reference TRBV5-5 and TRBJ1-5 gives the full variable domain: DAGVTQSPTHLIKTRGQQVTLRCSPISGHKSVSWYQQVLGQGPQFIFQYYEKEERGRGNFPDRFSARQFPNYSSELNVNALLLGDSALYLCASSLGFGGPYSNQPQHFGDGTRLSIL.

This clone showed up just a few times. This chain links TRBV6-5 with TRBJ1-1; D unresolved. The CDR3 has 11 residues. The V and J ends lost 6 bases and 2 bases respectively, with 4 bases between them. Germline lookup yields CDR1 MNHEY and CDR2 SVGAGI. The CDR3 sequence is CASRVNTEAFF. The CDR3 DNA sequence: TGTGCCAGCAGAGTTAACACTGAAGCTTTCTTT.

This chain uses TRBV5-1 with TRBJ1-1; 7 nucleotides align to TRBD1. Trimming cost V 2 bases and J 4 bases; bases outside gene matches: 2. The CDR3 is 13 amino acids. Germline CDR1 and CDR2: SGHRS and YFSETQ. CDR3 loop: CASSLGTVTEAFF. CDR3 in DNA: TGCGCCAGCAGCTTAGGGACAGTCACTGAAGCTTTCTTT. The variable domain in full, completed from reference TRBV5-1 and TRBJ1-1, reads KAGVTQTPRYLIKTRGQQVTLSCSPISGHRSVSWYQQTPGQGLQFLFEYFSETQRNKGNFPGRFSGRQFSNSRSEMNVSTLELGDSALYLCASSLGTVTEAFFGQGTRLTVV.

The chain combines TRBV14 with TRBJ2-7; tentative D call: TRBD1 (5 bases). The germline V and J ends were trimmed by 4 bases and 5 bases, with 21 bases remaining between them. The CDR3 totals 16 residues. Germline CDR1 is SGHDN and CDR2 is FVKESK. The chain's CDR3 is CASSLLGARGTNEQYF. The CDR3 DNA follows: TGTGCCAGCAGCCTACTGGGCGCAAGGGGAACCAACGAGCAGTACTTC.

The rearrangement links TRBV19 to TRBJ1-5; 9 bases fit TRBD1. Looked up from germline, CDR1 is LNHDA and CDR2 is SQIVND (reference sequence). The CDR3 is 16 residues long. The V segment lost 5 bases and the J segment 0 bases; nucleotides outside the gene matches: 5. CDR3 in amino acids: CASSVQGAHSNQPQHF. The DNA for the CDR3 is TGTGCCAGTAGTGTACAGGGGGCTCATAGCAATCAGCCCCAGCATTTT.

The gene calls are TRBV28 and TRBJ1-1, with D perhaps TRBD1 (5 bases). CDR3 length: 15 amino acids. Trimming shortened V by 2 bases and J by 5 bases, and 15 bases separated the two germline ends. CDR1 and CDR2 (germline): MDHEN, SYDVKM. CDR3 bases: TGTGCCAGCAGTTTAATAATGGGGGGGGGAACTGAAGCTTTCTTT. Translation: CASSLIMGGGTEAFF.

The V call is TRBV10-3, the J call TRBJ2-2; no clear D gene. Germline V lookup: CDR1 ENHRY, CDR2 SYGVKD. With 2 bases removed from V and 5 bases from J, the gap between germline ends came to 9 bases. The CDR3 loop spans 14 amino acids. The CDR3 DNA reads as TGTGCCATCAGTGAGCCGACGAGGACCGGGGAGCTGTTTTTT. This gives the protein CAISEPTRTGELFF.